This TCR beta chain was identified during a study of circulating and synovial CD4+ cells in juvenile arthritis (dated by TCRdb to 2013 to 2016). For the study in its entirety: Within each patient, the TCRbeta CDR3 repertoires of synovial CD4 T cells, bulk blood CD4 T cells and circulating HLA-DR+ CD4 T cells were compared. Repertoire sequencing aimed to confirm that a circulating synovial-like CD4 T cell subset was enriched in synovial clonotypes. Here is what the overall study found, with its caveats: Because CPL samples and bulk blood CD4 samples differed in T cell genome counts by at least an order of magnitude, sample-size effects were addressed. Circulating pathogenic-like lymphocytes clustered together with synovial T cells and shared a substantially larger fraction of CDR3 sequences with synovium than bulk blood did. Synovial and circulating pathogenic-like lymphocyte repertoires were less diverse than bulk blood CD4 repertoires, and some CPL samples were as oligoclonal as synovium. The difference between circulating pathogenic-like lymphocytes and bulk blood T cells was not detected by traditional Vbeta family usage analysis. Because overlap with synovium rose as sequencing depth increased, the measured fractions of shared clonotypes likely underestimated the overlap of the full repertoire.

The germline V gene provides CDR1 MDHEN and CDR2 SYDVKM. A distance of 14 bases separates the germline ends of V and J, which lose 7 bases and 7 bases respectively. From the cysteine through the phenylalanine, the CDR3 covers 12 amino acids. Only CDR3 DNA is held: 36 bases, read in frame from base 1. The library was prepared using the immunoSEQ multiplex PCR assay. TCRbeta CDR3 sequencing was performed as a commercial service by an external provider. The paper's processing steps were these. The analyses relied on productive nucleotide sequences along with amino acid sequences obtained through in silico translation. Diversity was measured with Renyi entropy across alpha values, using the median of 200 repeated subsamples to equalise sample size. Pairwise repertoire distance was calculated as one minus the Chao-modified Jaccard index to correct for under-sampling and was used for clustering. Frequency-weighted overlap with synovial clonotypes was calculated over 200 sample sizes with 200 draws without replacement at each size, and the overlap was reported at the size of the smaller sample. TCRdb's version of the immuneACCESS table is confined to in-frame rearrangements and falls short of the full clone set. An unresolved V gene accounts for under half of the shortfall where checked; the remainder is of unknown origin. That table supplies the V and J calls and clone size; D and trimming were determined from the DNA. Within this sample are just over 35,000 clones, with about 94% of them counted one time only. The ten largest clonotypes hold around 0.7% of the sample.

About this clone itself: This receptor's antigen is unknown. The input lacks base qualities; no much larger clone sits a single base away.

The sequenced samples came from patients who had active juvenile idiopathic arthritis. Cells were sorted immediately after thawing, with dead cells excluded using Live/Dead Fixable Near-IR Stain. The sequence came from a human donor with juvenile idiopathic arthritis. The specimen sequenced was CD4+ T cells from blood. This receptor chain uses TRBV28 and TRBJ2-7; TRBD2 is a weak D gene call, 5 bases matching. The nucleotide sequence reads as follows: TGTGCCAGCACCACTTACGGGAAGGAGCAGTACTTC. This encodes CASTTYGKEQYF.